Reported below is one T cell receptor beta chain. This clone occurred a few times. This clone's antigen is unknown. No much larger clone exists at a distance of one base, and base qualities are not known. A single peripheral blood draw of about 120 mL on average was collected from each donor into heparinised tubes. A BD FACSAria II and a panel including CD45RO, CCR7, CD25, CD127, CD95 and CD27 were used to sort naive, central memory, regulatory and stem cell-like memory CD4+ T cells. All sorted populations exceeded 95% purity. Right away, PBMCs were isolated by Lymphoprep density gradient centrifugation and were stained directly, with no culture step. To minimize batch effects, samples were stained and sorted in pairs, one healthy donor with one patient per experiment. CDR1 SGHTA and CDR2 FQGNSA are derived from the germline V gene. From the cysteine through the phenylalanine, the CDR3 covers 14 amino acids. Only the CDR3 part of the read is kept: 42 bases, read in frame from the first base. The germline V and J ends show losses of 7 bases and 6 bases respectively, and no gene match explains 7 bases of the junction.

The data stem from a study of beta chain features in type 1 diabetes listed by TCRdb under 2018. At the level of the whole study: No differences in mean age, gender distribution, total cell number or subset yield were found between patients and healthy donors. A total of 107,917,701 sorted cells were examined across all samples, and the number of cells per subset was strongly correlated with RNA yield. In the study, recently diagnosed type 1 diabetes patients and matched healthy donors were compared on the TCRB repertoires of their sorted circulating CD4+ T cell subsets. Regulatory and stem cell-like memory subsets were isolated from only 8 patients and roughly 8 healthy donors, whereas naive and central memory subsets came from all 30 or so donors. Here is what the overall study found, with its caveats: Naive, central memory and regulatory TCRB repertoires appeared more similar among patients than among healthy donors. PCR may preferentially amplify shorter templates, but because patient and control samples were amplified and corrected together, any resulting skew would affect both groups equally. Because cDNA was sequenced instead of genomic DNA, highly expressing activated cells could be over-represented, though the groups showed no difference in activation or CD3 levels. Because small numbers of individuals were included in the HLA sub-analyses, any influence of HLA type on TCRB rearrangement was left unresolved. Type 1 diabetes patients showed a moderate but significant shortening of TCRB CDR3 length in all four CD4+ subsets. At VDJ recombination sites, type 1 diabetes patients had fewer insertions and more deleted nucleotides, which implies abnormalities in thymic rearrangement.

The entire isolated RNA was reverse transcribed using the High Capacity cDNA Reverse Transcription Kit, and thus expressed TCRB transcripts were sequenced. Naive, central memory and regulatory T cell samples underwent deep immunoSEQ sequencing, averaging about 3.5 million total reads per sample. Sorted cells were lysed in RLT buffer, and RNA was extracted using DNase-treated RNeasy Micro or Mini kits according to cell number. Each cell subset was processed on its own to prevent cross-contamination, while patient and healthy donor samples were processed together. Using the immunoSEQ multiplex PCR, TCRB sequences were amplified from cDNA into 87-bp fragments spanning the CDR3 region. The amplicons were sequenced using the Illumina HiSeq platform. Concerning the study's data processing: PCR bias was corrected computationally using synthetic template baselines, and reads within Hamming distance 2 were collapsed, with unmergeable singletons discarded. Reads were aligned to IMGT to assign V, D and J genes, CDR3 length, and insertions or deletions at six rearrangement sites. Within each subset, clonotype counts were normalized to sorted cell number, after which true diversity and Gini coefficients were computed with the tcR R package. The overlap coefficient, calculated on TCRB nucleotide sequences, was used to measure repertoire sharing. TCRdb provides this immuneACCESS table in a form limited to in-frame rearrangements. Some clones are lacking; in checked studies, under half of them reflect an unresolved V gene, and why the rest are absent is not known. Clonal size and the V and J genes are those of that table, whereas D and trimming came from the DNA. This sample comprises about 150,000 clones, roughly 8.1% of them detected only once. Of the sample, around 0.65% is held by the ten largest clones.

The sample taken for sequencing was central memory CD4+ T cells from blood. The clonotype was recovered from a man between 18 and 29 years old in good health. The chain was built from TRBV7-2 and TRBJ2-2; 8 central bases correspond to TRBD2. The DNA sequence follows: TGTGCCAGCACACCGGGAGCGGGGGCCGGGGAGCTGTTTTTT. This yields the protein CASTPGAGAGELFF.